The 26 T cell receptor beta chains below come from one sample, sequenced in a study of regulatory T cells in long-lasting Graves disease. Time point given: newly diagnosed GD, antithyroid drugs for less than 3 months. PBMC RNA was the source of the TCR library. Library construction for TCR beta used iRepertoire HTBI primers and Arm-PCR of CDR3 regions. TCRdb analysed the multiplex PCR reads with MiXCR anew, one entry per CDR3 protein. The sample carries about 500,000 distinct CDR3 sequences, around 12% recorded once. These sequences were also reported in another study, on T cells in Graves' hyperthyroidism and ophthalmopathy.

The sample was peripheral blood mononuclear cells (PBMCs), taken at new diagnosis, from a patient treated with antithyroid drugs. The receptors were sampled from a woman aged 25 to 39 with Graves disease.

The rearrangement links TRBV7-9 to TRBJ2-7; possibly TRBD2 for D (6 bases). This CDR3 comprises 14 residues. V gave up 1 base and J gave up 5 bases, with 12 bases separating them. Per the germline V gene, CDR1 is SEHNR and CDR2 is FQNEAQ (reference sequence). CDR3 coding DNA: TGTGCCAGCAGCTTAGTCGGGGGAGGCAACGAGCAGTACTTC. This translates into CASSLVGGGNEQYF.

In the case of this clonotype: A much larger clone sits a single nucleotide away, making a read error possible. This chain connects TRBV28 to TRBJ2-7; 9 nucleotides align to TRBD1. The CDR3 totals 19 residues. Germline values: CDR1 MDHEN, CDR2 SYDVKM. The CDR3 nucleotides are TGTGCCAGCAGTTATATCTTAGGGACAGGGATTCGCAGCTCCCACGAGCAGTACTTC. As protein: CASSYILGTGIRSSHEQYF.

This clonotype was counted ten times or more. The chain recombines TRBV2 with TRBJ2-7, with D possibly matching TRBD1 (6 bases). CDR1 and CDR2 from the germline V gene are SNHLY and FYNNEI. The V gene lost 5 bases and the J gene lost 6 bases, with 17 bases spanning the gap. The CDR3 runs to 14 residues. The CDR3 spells CASSLQGMGREQYF. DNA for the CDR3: TGTGCCAGCAGTCTACAGGGAATGGGGCGCGAGCAGTACTTC.

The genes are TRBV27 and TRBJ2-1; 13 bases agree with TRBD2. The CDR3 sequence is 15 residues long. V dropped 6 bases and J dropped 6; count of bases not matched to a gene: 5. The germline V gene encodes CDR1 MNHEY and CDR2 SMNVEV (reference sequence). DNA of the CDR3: TGTGCCAGCAGATTAGGACTAGCGGGAGCCAATGAGCAGTTCTTC. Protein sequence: CASRLGLAGANEQFF.

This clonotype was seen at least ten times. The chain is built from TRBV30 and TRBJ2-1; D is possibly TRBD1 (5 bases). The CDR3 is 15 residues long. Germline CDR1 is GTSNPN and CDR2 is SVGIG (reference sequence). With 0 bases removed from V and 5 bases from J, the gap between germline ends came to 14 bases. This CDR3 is CAWSVPRVQNNEQFF. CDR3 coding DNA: TGTGCCTGGAGTGTACCCAGGGTTCAAAACAATGAGCAGTTCTTC.

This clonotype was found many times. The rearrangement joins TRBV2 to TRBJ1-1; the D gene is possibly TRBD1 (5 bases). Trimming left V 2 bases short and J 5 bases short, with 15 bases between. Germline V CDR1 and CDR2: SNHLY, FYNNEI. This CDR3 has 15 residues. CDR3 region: CASSEMWSGLTEAFF. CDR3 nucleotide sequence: TGTGCCAGCAGTGAAATGTGGTCAGGGCTGACTGAAGCTTTCTTT.

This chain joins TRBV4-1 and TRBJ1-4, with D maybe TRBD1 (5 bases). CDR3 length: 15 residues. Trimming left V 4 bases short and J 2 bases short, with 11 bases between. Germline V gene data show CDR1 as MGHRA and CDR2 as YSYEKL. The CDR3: CASSLTELTNEKLFF. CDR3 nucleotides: TGCGCCAGCAGCCTGACAGAGCTCACTAATGAAAAACTGTTTTTT.

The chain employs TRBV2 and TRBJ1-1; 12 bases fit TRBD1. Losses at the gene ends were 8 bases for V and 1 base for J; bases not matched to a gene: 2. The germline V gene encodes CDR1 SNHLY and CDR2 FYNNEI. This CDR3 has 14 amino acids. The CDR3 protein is CASRDRGPNTEAFF. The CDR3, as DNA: TGTGCCAGCCGGGACAGGGGGCCGAACACTGAAGCTTTCTTT.

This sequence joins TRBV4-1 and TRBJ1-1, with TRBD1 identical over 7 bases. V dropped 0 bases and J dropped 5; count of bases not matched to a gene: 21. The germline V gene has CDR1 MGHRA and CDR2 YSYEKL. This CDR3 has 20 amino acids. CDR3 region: CASSQEGGAIVLGRGTEAFF. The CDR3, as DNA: TGCGCCAGCAGCCAAGAAGGGGGCGCGATAGTTCTCGGAAGAGGGACTGAAGCTTTCTTT.

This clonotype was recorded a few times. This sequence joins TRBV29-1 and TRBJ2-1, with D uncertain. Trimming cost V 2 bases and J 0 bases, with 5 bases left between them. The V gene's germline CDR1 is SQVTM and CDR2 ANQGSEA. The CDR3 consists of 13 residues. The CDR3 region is CSVEQISYNEQFF. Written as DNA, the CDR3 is TGCAGCGTTGAACAGATCTCCTACAATGAGCAGTTCTTC.

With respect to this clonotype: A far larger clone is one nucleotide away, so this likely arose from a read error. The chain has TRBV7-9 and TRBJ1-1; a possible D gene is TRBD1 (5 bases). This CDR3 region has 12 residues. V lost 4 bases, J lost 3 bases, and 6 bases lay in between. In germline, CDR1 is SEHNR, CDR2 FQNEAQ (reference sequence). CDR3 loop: CASSWGDTEAFF. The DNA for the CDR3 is TGTGCCAGCAGCTGGGGGGACACTGAAGCTTTCTTT.

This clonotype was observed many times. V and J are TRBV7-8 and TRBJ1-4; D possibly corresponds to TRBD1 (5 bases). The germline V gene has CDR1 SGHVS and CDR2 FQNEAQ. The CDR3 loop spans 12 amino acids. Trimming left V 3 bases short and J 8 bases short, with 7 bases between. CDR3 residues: CASSFNREKLFF. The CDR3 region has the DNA TGTGCCAGCAGCTTTAACAGGGAAAAACTGTTTTTT.

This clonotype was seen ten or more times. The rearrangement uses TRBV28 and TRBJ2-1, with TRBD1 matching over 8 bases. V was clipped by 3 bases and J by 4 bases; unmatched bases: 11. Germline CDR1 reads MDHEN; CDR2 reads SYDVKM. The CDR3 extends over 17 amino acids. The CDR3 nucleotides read TGTGCCAGCAGTTTGCGGACAGGGACCTTATGGTACAATGAGCAGTTCTTC. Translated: CASSLRTGTLWYNEQFF.

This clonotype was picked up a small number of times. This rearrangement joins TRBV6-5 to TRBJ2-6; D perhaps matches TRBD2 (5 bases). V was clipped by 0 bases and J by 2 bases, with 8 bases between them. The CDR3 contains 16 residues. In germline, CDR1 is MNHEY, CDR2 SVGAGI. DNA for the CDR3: TGTGCCAGCAGTTACTCGGGGAGCACTGGGGCCAACGTCCTGACTTTC. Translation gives CASSYSGSTGANVLTF.

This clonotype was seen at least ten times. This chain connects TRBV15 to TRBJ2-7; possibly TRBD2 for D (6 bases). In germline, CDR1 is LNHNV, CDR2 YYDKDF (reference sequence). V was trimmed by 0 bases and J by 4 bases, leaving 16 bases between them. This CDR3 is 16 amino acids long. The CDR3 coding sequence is TGTGCCACCAGCAGAGAGGAGGGTACAGGTTGGTACGAGCAGTACTTC. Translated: CATSREEGTGWYEQYF.

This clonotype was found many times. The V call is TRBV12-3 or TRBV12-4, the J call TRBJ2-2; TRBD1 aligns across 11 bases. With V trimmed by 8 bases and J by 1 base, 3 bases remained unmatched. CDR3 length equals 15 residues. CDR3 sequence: CASRDRGVNTGELFF. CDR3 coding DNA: TGTGCCAGCCGGGACAGGGGGGTGAACACCGGGGAGCTGTTTTTT.

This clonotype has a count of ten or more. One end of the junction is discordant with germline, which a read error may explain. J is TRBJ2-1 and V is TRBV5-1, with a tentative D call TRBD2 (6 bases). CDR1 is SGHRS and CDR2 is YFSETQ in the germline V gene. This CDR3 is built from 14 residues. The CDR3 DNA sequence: TGTGCCAGCAGCGGGCTAGCTACCTACAATGAGCAGTTCTTC. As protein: CASSGLATYNEQFF.

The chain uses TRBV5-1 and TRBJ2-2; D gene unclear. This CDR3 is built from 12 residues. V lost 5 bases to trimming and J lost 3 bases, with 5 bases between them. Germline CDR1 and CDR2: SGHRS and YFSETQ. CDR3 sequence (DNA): TGCGCCAGCAGAAAGGACACCGGGGAGCTGTTTTTT. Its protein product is CASRKDTGELFF.

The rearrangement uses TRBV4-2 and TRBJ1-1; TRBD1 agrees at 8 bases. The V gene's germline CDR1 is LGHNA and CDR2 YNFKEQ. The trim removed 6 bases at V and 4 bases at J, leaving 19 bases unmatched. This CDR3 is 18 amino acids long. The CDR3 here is CASSPSGQGALLGTEAFF. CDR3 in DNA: TGTGCCAGCAGTCCGAGTGGCCAGGGGGCACTCCTCGGCACTGAAGCTTTCTTT.

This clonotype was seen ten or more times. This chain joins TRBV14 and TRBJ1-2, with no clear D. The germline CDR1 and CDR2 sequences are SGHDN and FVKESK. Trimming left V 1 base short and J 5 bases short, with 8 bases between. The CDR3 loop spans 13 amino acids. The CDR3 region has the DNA TGTGCCAGCAGCCAAGGCACCGGGTATGGCTACACCTTC. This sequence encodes CASSQGTGYGYTF.

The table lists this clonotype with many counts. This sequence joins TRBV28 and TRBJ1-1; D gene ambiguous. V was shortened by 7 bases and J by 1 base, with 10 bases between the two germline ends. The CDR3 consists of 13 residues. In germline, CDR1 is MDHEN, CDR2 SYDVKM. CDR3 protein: CASILHANTEAFF. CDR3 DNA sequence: TGTGCCAGCATCTTACACGCGAACACTGAAGCTTTCTTT.

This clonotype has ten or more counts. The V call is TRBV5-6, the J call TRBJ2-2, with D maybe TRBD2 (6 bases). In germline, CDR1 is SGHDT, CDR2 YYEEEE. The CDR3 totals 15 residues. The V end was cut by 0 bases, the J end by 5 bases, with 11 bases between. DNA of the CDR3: TGTGCCAGCAGCTTGGGGGCTAGCGAGACCGGGGAGCTGTTTTTT. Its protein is CASSLGASETGELFF.

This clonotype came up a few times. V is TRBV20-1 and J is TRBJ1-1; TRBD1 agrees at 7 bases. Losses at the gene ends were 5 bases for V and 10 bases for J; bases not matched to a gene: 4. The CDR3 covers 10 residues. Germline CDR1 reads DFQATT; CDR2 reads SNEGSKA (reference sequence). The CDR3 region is CSARRGRAFF. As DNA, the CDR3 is TGCAGTGCTCGTAGGGGGCGAGCTTTCTTT.

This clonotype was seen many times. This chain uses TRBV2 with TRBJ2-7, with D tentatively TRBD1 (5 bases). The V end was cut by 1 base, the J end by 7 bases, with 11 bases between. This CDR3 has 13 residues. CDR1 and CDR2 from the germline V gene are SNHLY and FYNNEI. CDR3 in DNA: TGTGCCAGCAGTGAAGTAGGGGCCGGGGAGCAGTACTTC. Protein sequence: CASSEVGAGEQYF.

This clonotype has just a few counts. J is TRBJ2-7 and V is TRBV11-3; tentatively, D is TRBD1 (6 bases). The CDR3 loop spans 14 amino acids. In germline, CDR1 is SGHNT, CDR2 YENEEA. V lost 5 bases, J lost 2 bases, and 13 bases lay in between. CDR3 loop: CASSPAPGAYEQYF. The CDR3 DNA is TGTGCCAGCAGCCCGGCGCCAGGGGCCTACGAGCAGTACTTC.

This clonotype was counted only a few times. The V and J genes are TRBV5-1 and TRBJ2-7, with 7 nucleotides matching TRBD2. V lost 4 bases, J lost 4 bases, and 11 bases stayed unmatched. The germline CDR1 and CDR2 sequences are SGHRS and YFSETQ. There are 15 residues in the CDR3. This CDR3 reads CASSPGGSGLYEQYF. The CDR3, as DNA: TGCGCCAGCAGCCCGGGGGGTAGCGGATTATACGAGCAGTACTTC.